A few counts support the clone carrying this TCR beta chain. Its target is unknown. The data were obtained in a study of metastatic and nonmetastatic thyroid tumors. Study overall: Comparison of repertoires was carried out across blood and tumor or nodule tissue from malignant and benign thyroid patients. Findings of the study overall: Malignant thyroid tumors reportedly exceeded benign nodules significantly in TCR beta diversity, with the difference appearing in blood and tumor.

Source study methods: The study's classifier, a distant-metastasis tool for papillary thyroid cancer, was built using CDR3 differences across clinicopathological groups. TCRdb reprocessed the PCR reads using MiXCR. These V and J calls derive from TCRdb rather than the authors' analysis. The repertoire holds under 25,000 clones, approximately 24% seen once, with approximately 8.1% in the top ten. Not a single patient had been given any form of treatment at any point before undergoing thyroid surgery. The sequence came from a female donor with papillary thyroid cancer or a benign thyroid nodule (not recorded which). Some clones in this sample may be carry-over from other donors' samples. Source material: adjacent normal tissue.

The CDR3 sequence is CASSGGRLVGELFF. CDR3 nucleotides: TGTGCCAGTAGTGGCGGGAGGTTAGTCGGGGAGCTGTTTTTT. The genes are TRBV19 and TRBJ2-2; the match to TRBD2 covers 8 bases. V lost 5 bases, J lost 7 bases, and 6 bases stayed unmatched. The CDR3 loop spans 14 amino acids. Germline assignment: CDR1 LNHDA and CDR2 SQIVND (reference sequence).